This passage covers 29 T cell receptor beta chains from one sample sequenced in a study of response to subunit inactivated influenza vaccine. TCRdb reanalysed the RT-PCR reads using MiXCR and keeps one entry per CDR3 protein. The data hold hundreds of thousands of distinct CDR3 sequences, with about 11% observed a single time. Another study also made use of these data, one on T cells expressing NK-cell markers. That report adds: As the method of synthesis, 5'RACE template switching with UMIs yielded TCR beta cDNA.

This material consisted of PBMCs from blood, taken on the day of vaccination. The source is a man aged 50-59 years who received an inactivated influenza vaccine.

The genes are TRBV20-1 and TRBJ2-7, with 7 nucleotides matching TRBD1. Germline CDR1 reads DFQATT; CDR2 reads SNEGSKA (reference sequence). V was clipped by 6 bases and J by 0 bases; unmatched bases: 8. There are 14 residues in the CDR3. The CDR3 DNA follows: TGCAGTGCCACGACAGGGTGCTCCTCCTACGAGCAGTACTTC. Translation: CSATTGCSSYEQYF.

This chain connects TRBV20-1 to TRBJ1-3, with D possibly TRBD1 on 5 matching bases. Germline assignment: CDR1 DFQATT and CDR2 SNEGSKA (reference sequence). V was pared by 1 base and J by 5 bases, with 18 bases between. This CDR3 comprises 16 residues. The CDR3 loop is CSARGRIRDFRNTIYF. CDR3 DNA: TGCAGTGCTAGAGGCCGCATCAGGGACTTTAGAAACACCATATATTTT.

This clonotype has more than one count but fewer than ten. The gene calls are TRBV6-1 and TRBJ2-2; 8 positions agree with TRBD1. The CDR3 covers 15 residues. The ends lost 6 bases at V and 5 bases at J; junction bases unmatched: 8. Germline CDR1 is MNHNS and CDR2 is SASEGT. CDR3 in DNA: TGTGCCAGCAGCCCATTGACAGGGGTAACCGGGGAGCTGTTTTTT. This codes for CASSPLTGVTGELFF.

This chain connects TRBV5-1 to TRBJ2-4; 11 bases are a match to TRBD2. This CDR3 contains 18 residues. V was clipped by 0 bases and J by 8 bases; unmatched bases: 13. Germline V gives CDR1 SGHRS, CDR2 YFSETQ. The CDR3 DNA sequence: TGCGCCAGCAGCTTGGCCTACACTAGCGGGGGTCCCCGTGACATTCAGTACTTC. As protein: CASSLAYTSGGPRDIQYF.

The V call is TRBV4-2, the J call TRBJ2-1, with 13 bases lining up with TRBD2. Germline V gene sequence: CDR1 LGHNA, CDR2 YNFKEQ. The CDR3 extends over 21 amino acids. Germline trimming cut 0 bases from V and 4 bases from J; bases unmatched to any gene: 15. Here the CDR3 reads CASSQEITSGRAWRTYNEQFF. Written as DNA, the CDR3 is TGTGCCAGCAGCCAAGAAATTACTAGCGGGAGGGCCTGGCGTACGTACAATGAGCAGTTCTTC.

This clonotype was observed many times. This chain connects TRBV7-9 to TRBJ2-4, with no clear D. There are 15 residues in the CDR3. V shed 5 bases and J shed 8 bases, with 19 bases lying between them. Per the germline V gene, CDR1 is SEHNR and CDR2 is FQNEAQ (reference sequence). In DNA form, the CDR3 reads TGTGCCAGCAGCGCCCGGACGAGGAGAGATTACATTCAGTACTTC. Its protein product is CASSARTRRDYIQYF.

This clonotype was observed at least ten times. CDR3 amino acids: CASSLRWADTQYF. Here the CDR3 DNA reads TGTGCCAGCAGCTTGAGGTGGGCAGATACGCAGTATTTT. The chain is built from TRBV7-9 and TRBJ2-3, with no clear D. The CDR3 totals 13 residues. Germline CDR1 SEHNR, CDR2 FQNEAQ (reference sequence). V shed 3 bases and J shed 4 bases, with 8 bases lying between them. Based on the CDR3 plus reference TRBV7-9 and TRBJ2-3, the full variable domain is DTGVSQNPRHKITKRGQNVTFRCDPISEHNRLYWYRQTLGQGPEFLTYFQNEAQLEKSRLLSDRFSAERPKGSFSTLEIQRTEQGDSAMYLCASSLRWADTQYFGPGTRLTVL.

This clonotype was recorded many times. The chain has TRBV29-1 and TRBJ2-7; D uncertain. From germline, CDR1 is SQVTM and CDR2 ANQGSEA. V lost 4 bases to trimming and J lost 4 bases, with 8 bases between them. This CDR3 has 11 amino acids. CDR3 bases: TGCAGCGTTGCGTCAGCGTACGAGCAGTACTTC. It translates to CSVASAYEQYF.

The table lists this clonotype with a few counts. The chain combines TRBV20-1 with TRBJ1-1, with a tentative D call TRBD1 (5 bases). The CDR3 covers 14 residues. The germline V gene encodes CDR1 DFQATT and CDR2 SNEGSKA (reference sequence). V was trimmed by 5 bases and J by 5 bases, leaving 18 bases between them. CDR3 DNA: TGCAGTGCTGCCCGGTTGCAGGGAGGAACTGAAGCTTTCTTT. As protein: CSAARLQGGTEAFF.

This clonotype was recorded a few times. The chain uses TRBV7-9 and TRBJ2-1; TRBD2 matches at 10 bases. Germline V gives CDR1 SEHNR, CDR2 FQNEAQ (reference sequence). Trimming at V came to 6 bases and at J to 8 bases, leaving 4 bases not matched to a gene. The CDR3 loop spans 13 amino acids. The CDR3 reads CASRSAGGHEQFF. In nucleotides, the CDR3 is TGTGCCAGCAGGTCAGCGGGAGGGCATGAGCAGTTCTTC.

This clonotype was seen more than once but under ten times. The chain couples TRBV5-5 to TRBJ2-3, with D unclear. Deletions cut 6 bases from V and 6 bases from J, with 14 bases between. This CDR3 spans 13 amino acids. From germline, CDR1 is SGHKS and CDR2 YYEKEE (reference sequence). The chain's CDR3 is CASTSHPVDTQYF. The CDR3 DNA is TGTGCCAGCACCTCTCATCCAGTGGATACGCAGTATTTT.

The V and J genes are TRBV7-8 and TRBJ1-1, with D hard to call. Trimming cost V 2 bases and J 11 bases, with 18 bases left between them. CDR3 length equals 14 residues. From germline, CDR1 is SGHVS and CDR2 FQNEAQ. CDR3 in DNA: TGTGCCAGCAGCTTACCCGGCTACACCAAGACGGCTTTCTTT. Residues: CASSLPGYTKTAFF.

This clonotype was counted a few times. V is TRBV28 and J is TRBJ2-3; 7 nucleotides agree with TRBD2. The V gene end was trimmed by 4 bases and the J gene end by 6 bases; junction bases not matched to a gene: 7. The CDR3 sequence is 14 residues long. Germline V gene lookup returns CDR1 MDHEN and CDR2 SYDVKM. The CDR3 is CASSSGRELDTQYF. The CDR3 nucleotides read TGTGCCAGCAGTTCCGGGCGGGAGTTGGATACGCAGTATTTT.

This clonotype was seen only a few times. V and J are TRBV6-2 or TRBV6-3 and TRBJ1-5, with D perhaps matching TRBD1 (6 bases). The V end was cut by 11 bases, the J end by 1 base, with 24 bases between. The CDR3 runs to 17 residues. CDR1 is MNHEY, CDR2 SVGEGT, per germline. The CDR3 protein is CAGSPGQLISSNQPQHF. DNA for the CDR3: TGTGCCGGATCCCCGGGACAACTTATTTCGAGCAATCAGCCCCAGCATTTT.

There are a few counts of this clonotype. The rearrangement uses TRBV10-3 and TRBJ2-7; 8 nucleotides line up with TRBD1. The CDR3 loop spans 17 amino acids. CDR1 and CDR2 (germline): ENHRY, SYGVKD. Unmatched junction bases numbered 15, after V lost 3 bases and J lost 5 bases. In DNA form, the CDR3 reads TGTGCCATCAGTGACCCCGCGGGGCAGGGGGCAAAGAACGAGCAGTACTTC. Encoded protein: CAISDPAGQGAKNEQYF.

Comment on this clonotype: A read error is possible here, since a much larger clone lies one base away. V usage is TRBV6-5 and J usage is TRBJ2-7; D ambiguous. This CDR3 spans 11 amino acids. Germline V gene lookup returns CDR1 MNHEY and CDR2 SVGAGI. Here the CDR3 DNA reads TGTGACAGCAGTACCTGGAACGAGCAGTACTTC. Its protein product is CDSSTWNEQYF.

This rearrangement joins TRBV24-1 to TRBJ2-1; 8 positions agree with TRBD2. Trimming removed 8 bases from V and 4 bases from J; junction bases left unmatched: 9. Germline V gene data show CDR1 as KGHDR and CDR2 as SFDVKD. The CDR3 extends over 15 amino acids. The CDR3 reads CATKGGAGAYNEQFF. Here the CDR3 DNA reads TGTGCCACCAAAGGCGGAGCGGGGGCTTACAATGAGCAGTTCTTC.

A few counts support this clonotype. This chain uses TRBV7-2 with TRBJ2-7; the match to TRBD2 covers 11 bases. The CDR3 has 17 amino acids. After removal of 5 bases from V and 6 bases from J, the junction contained 15 bases not matched to a gene. Looked up from germline, CDR1 is SGHTA and CDR2 is FQGNSA. The CDR3 region is CASSPTLAGGSQAEQYF. The CDR3 DNA reads as TGTGCCAGCAGCCCCACGCTAGCGGGGGGTAGCCAGGCCGAGCAGTACTTC.

This clonotype was seen repeatedly, ten times or more. CDR3 residues: CSVEKSRQTGELFF. The CDR3 DNA reads TGCAGCGTTGAAAAGTCTCGGCAGACCGGGGAGCTGTTTTTT. V is TRBV29-1 and J is TRBJ2-2, with D uncertain. With 2 bases removed from V and 5 bases from J, the gap between germline ends came to 12 bases. In germline, CDR1 is SQVTM, CDR2 ANQGSEA. The CDR3 totals 14 residues.

This clonotype was detected only a few times. J is TRBJ1-1 and V is TRBV5-1; D unclear. V was shortened by 0 bases and J by 1 base, with 10 bases between the two germline ends. The germline V gene has CDR1 SGHRS and CDR2 YFSETQ. The CDR3 is 15 residues long. The CDR3 DNA reads as TGCGCCAGCAGCTTGGTGGCAGCTAAGAACACTGAAGCTTTCTTT. Translation: CASSLVAAKNTEAFF.

V gene TRBV30 combines with J gene TRBJ2-2, with D unclear. The length of the CDR3 is 12 residues. V lost 3 bases to trimming and J lost 6 bases, with 8 bases between them. Germline CDR1 and CDR2: GTSNPN and SVGIG (reference sequence). The CDR3 region is CAWRWGSGELFF. The DNA for the CDR3 is TGTGCCTGGAGGTGGGGTTCCGGGGAGCTGTTTTTT.

This clonotype was observed at least ten times. The V and J genes are TRBV11-1 and TRBJ2-1; TRBD2 aligns across 8 bases. CDR1 and CDR2 from the germline V gene are SGHAT and FQDESV (reference sequence). Trimming cost V 1 base and J 2 bases; bases outside gene matches: 13. This CDR3 is built from 19 residues. The CDR3 sequence is CASSLVGGRGDSPYNEQFF. CDR3 in DNA: TGTGCCAGCAGCTTAGTAGGTGGGCGGGGGGATTCACCCTACAATGAGCAGTTCTTC.

The genes are TRBV10-2 and TRBJ1-2; no firm D call. This CDR3 comprises 15 residues. V shed 4 bases and J shed 5 bases, with 17 bases lying between them. The germline V gene has CDR1 WSHSY and CDR2 SAAADI. CDR3: CASSAQRTARYGYTF. The DNA of the CDR3 is TGCGCCAGCAGTGCCCAGAGAACTGCTAGATATGGCTACACCTTC.

This clonotype was observed a handful of times. V and J are TRBV11-2 and TRBJ1-1; D uncertain. The CDR3 has 13 residues. Trimming took 3 bases from V and 1 from J, leaving 6 bases between them. Looked up from germline, CDR1 is SGHAT and CDR2 is FQNNGV. CDR3 sequence (DNA): TGTGCCAGCAGCTTTCTGACGAACACTGAAGCTTTCTTT. Translation: CASSFLTNTEAFF. The complete variable domain, with remaining parts taken from reference TRBV11-2 and TRBJ1-1, reads EAGVAQSPRYKIIEKRQSVAFWCNPISGHATLYWYQQILGQGPKLLIQFQNNGVVDDSQLPKDRFSAERLKGVDSTLKIQPAKLEDSAVYLCASSFLTNTEAFFGQGTRLTVV.

V is TRBV24-1 and J is TRBJ2-3, with D unclear. There are 16 residues in the CDR3. Trimming cost V 2 bases and J 0 bases, with 11 bases left between them. The germline CDR1 and CDR2 sequences are KGHDR and SFDVKD. Here the CDR3 reads CATSDSAATSTDTQYF. The CDR3 DNA reads TGTGCCACCAGTGATTCGGCAGCGACTAGCACAGATACGCAGTATTTT.

CDR3 coding DNA: TGTGCCAGCAGTTGGACGAACTACGAGCAGTACTTC. Translating gives CASSWTNYEQYF. The chain joins TRBV12-3 or TRBV12-4 to TRBJ2-7, with unresolved D. CDR3 length: 12 amino acids. Trimming removed 4 bases at V and 3 bases at J, with 7 bases between.

This clonotype was seen only a few times. J is TRBJ2-3 and V is TRBV6-2 or TRBV6-3, with 9 bases that match TRBD2. The CDR3 totals 16 residues. The V gene's germline CDR1 is MNHEY and CDR2 SVGEGT. V shed 5 bases, J shed 0 bases, and the junction held 6 bases outside the gene matches. The CDR3 spells CASSLAGPSSTDTQYF. The CDR3 DNA reads TGTGCCAGCAGTCTAGCGGGACCCTCAAGCACAGATACGCAGTATTTT.

This clonotype was detected only a few times. Here the CDR3 DNA reads TGTGCCAGCAGCGACCTAGCGGGAATGTTTAAAAGGTCTTCATACGAGCAGTACTTC. It yields the protein CASSDLAGMFKRSSYEQYF. The chain recombines TRBV11-2 with TRBJ2-7, with 9 bases aligning to TRBD2. The CDR3 is made up of 19 amino acids. Germline lookup yields CDR1 SGHAT and CDR2 FQNNGV. The junction had 21 bases not matched to a gene; V was cut back by 5 bases and J by 4 bases.

This sequence joins TRBV12-3 or TRBV12-4 and TRBJ2-7; D is unresolved. V was trimmed by 2 bases and J by 3 bases, leaving 14 bases between them. The CDR3 runs to 15 residues. The CDR3 sequence is CASSLSPDTGYEQYF. The CDR3 coding sequence is TGTGCCAGCAGTTTATCACCTGACACGGGCTACGAGCAGTACTTC.